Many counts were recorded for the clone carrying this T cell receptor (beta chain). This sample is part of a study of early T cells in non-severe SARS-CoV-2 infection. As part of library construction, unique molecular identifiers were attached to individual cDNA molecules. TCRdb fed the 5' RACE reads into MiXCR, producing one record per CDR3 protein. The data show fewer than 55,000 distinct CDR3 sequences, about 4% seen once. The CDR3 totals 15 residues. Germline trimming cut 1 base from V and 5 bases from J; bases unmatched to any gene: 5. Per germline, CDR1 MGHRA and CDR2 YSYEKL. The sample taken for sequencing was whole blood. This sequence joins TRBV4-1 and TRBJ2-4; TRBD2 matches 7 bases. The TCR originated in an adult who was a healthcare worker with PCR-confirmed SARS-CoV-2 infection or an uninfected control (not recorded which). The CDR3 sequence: CASSQVSSGENIQYF. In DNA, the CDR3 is TGCGCCAGCAGCCAAGTATCTAGCGGAGAAAACATTCAGTACTTC.